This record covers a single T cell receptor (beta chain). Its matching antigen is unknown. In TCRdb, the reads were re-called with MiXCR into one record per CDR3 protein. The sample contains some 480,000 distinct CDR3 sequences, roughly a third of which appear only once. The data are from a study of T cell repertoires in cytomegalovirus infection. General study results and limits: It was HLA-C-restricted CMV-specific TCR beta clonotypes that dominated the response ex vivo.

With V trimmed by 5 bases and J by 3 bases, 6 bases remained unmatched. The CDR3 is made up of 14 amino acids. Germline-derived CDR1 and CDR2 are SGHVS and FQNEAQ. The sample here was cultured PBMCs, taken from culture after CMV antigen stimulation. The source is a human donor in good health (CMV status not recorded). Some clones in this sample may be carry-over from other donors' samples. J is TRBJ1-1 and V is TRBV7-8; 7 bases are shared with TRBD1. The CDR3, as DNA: TGTGCCAGCAGCGTCGACAGGGTTCACACTGAAGCTTTCTTT. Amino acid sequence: CASSVDRVHTEAFF.